The 11 T cell receptor beta chains given below trace back to one sample, sequenced in a study of shared T cell receptors in the human thymus. The repertoire was sequenced with immunoSEQ multiplex PCR; TCRdb's copy has only in-frame clones and lacks some. The table has 550,000 to 800,000 clones, 80% to 90% seen once. The sample was also reused in another study, on human thymus T cells.

Sequenced material: thymocytes. The receptor source for this set is a girl less than two years old with a congenital heart defect.

The rearrangement joins TRBV5-5 to TRBJ1-1; a possible D gene is TRBD1 (6 bases). The CDR3 is made up of 13 amino acids. Germline assignment: CDR1 SGHKS and CDR2 YYEKEE (reference sequence). V lost 4 bases, J lost 1 base, and 8 bases lay in between. CDR3 DNA sequence: TGTGCCAGCAGCAGGACAGAGAACACTGAAGCTTTCTTT. It specifies CASSRTENTEAFF. The entire variable domain, with the rest obtained from reference TRBV5-5 and TRBJ1-1, is as follows: DAGVTQSPTHLIKTRGQQVTLRCSPISGHKSVSWYQQVLGQGPQFIFQYYEKEERGRGNFPDRFSARQFPNYSSELNVNALLLGDSALYLCASSRTENTEAFFGQGTRLTVV.

This chain's CDR3 is CASSFWGRATGELFF. In DNA form, the CDR3 reads TGTGCCAGCAGCTTCTGGGGCAGGGCAACCGGGGAGCTGTTTTTT. The V call is TRBV5-4, the J call TRBJ2-2, with D possibly matching TRBD1 (5 bases). The germline V and J ends were trimmed by 2 bases and 5 bases, with 13 bases remaining between them. The germline V gene has CDR1 SGHNT and CDR2 YYREEE (reference sequence). The CDR3 sequence is 15 residues long.

J is TRBJ1-2 and V is TRBV27; 7 bases line up with TRBD1. This CDR3 has 16 residues. After removal of 4 bases from V and 0 bases from J, the junction contained 8 bases not matched to a gene. Germline loops: CDR1 MNHEY, CDR2 SMNVEV (reference sequence). CDR3 sequence (DNA): TGTGCCAGCAGTTCGGAAGGGACAGAAGCTAACTATGGCTACACCTTC. Protein product: CASSSEGTEANYGYTF.

The chain has TRBV10-1 and TRBJ2-1, with 8 nucleotides matching TRBD1. Trimming cost V 8 bases and J 6 bases; bases outside gene matches: 15. Germline V lookup: CDR1 WNHNN, CDR2 SYGVQD (reference sequence). The CDR3 contains 16 residues. The CDR3: CASSTHRDRRGNEQFF. In DNA form, the CDR3 reads TGCGCCAGCTCAACTCACCGGGACAGGCGAGGCAATGAGCAGTTCTTC.

The rearrangement uses TRBV4-1 and TRBJ2-7, with a weak D call TRBD2 (5 bases). This CDR3 is built from 14 residues. CDR1 is MGHRA, CDR2 YSYEKL, per germline. The V and J ends lost 6 bases and 3 bases respectively, with 15 bases between them. The CDR3 DNA is TGCGCCAGCAGTGAAGGACTTACCGGCTACGAGCAGTACTTC. It codes for CASSEGLTGYEQYF.

This clone came up a few times. This chain connects TRBV7-9 to TRBJ1-3; the D gene is possibly TRBD1 (6 bases). V was pared by 4 bases and J by 0 bases, with 10 bases between. The CDR3 covers 15 residues. The germline V gene has CDR1 SEHNR and CDR2 FQNEAQ (reference sequence). The CDR3 spells CASSSTGRSGNTIYF. CDR3 bases: TGTGCCAGCAGCTCTACAGGGCGCTCTGGAAACACCATATATTTT.

The J gene is TRBJ1-2, the V gene TRBV13; possible D gene TRBD1, 5 bases. CDR3 length: 13 residues. The V end lost 4 bases, the J end lost 5 bases, and 11 bases lay between the germline ends. CDR1 is PRHDT and CDR2 is FYEKMQ in the germline V gene (reference sequence). The CDR3 DNA is TGTGCCAGCAGCTCCAGGGTGGAGTATGGCTACACCTTC. Its protein is CASSSRVEYGYTF.

This rearrangement joins TRBV25-1 to TRBJ1-6; D possibly corresponds to TRBD1 (5 bases). Germline CDR1 reads MGHDK; CDR2 reads SYGVNS. Trimming cost V 7 bases and J 14 bases, with 18 bases left between them. The length of the CDR3 is 13 residues. In DNA form, the CDR3 reads TGTGCCAGCACCCCAGGGAATGTGTCGGCCCTCCACTTT. It codes for CASTPGNVSALHF.

This clone was observed once. The chain links TRBV7-2 to TRBJ2-3, with a tentative D call TRBD2 (5 bases). The CDR3 spans 16 residues. Germline lookup yields CDR1 SGHTA and CDR2 FQGNSA. The V gene lost 4 bases and the J gene lost 4 bases, with 18 bases spanning the gap. The CDR3 DNA reads TGTGCCAGCAGCTGCGGACTGGGGAACGAGGCAGATACGCAGTATTTT. It encodes CASSCGLGNEADTQYF.

The chain recombines TRBV19 with TRBJ2-3; a possible D gene is TRBD1 (6 bases). CDR3 length equals 18 residues. The V gene lost 4 bases and the J gene lost 3 bases, with 23 bases spanning the gap. Per the germline V gene, CDR1 is LNHDA and CDR2 is SQIVND (reference sequence). CDR3 DNA: TGTGCCAGTAGTAACCGATCCTATACAGGGACGAGAACAGATACGCAGTATTTT. Its translation: CASSNRSYTGTRTDTQYF.

The rearrangement joins TRBV11-1 to TRBJ2-7; possibly TRBD1 for D (5 bases). The germline CDR1 and CDR2 sequences are SGHAT and FQDESV (reference sequence). The CDR3 length is 13 residues. Trimming took 6 bases from V and 3 from J, leaving 12 bases between them. The CDR3 spells CASRETDYYEQYF. CDR3 coding DNA: TGTGCCAGCAGAGAGACAGATTACTACGAGCAGTACTTC.